This TCR beta chain comes out of a study of regulatory T cells in long-lasting Graves disease (dated by TCRdb to the early 2020s). About the full investigation: In the newly diagnosed Graves' disease group, patients had been taking antithyroid drugs for less than 3 months. Persistent Graves' disease patients were compared with newly diagnosed Graves' disease patients by peripheral blood TCR sequencing and RNA sequencing. The study took place in China and was registered as a clinical trial. TCR sequencing covered some 13 persistent and around 20 newly diagnosed Graves' disease patients, 33 samples in total. Study-wide findings and limitations: The study examined only peripheral blood because the primary lesion, thyroid tissue, could not be accessed. Sequencing and analysis were limited to the TCR beta chain. Patients with persistent disease shared more public clonotypes (approximately 2,500) than newly diagnosed patients did (around 980). Preferential use of TRBV28, TRBJ1-2 and TRBJ2-5 was observed in persistent disease, whereas TRBV20-1 and TRBJ2-1 were favored in newly diagnosed disease. Persistent Graves' disease patients showed lower TCR Shannon entropy and fewer highly expanded clones than newly diagnosed patients, suggesting clonal expansion. The authors noted that the small sample size was a limitation that may lower accuracy.

CDR1 and CDR2 (SNHLY, FYNNEI) derive from the germline V gene. From the cysteine through the phenylalanine, the CDR3 covers 16 amino acids. Only CDR3 DNA remains: 48 bases, in frame from the first base. V trim: 7 bases; J trim: 8 bases; unmatched bases: 11. Concerning this clonotype itself: Its binding antigen is unknown. A far larger clone lies a single base away; this is likely a read error.

Library prep was done by multiplex PCR. The instrument given in TCRdb is Illumina HiSeq 4000. iRepertoire HTBI primers and Arm-PCR amplification of CDR3 regions were used to construct TCR beta libraries. PCR products were gel purified before sequencing. Under the source paper's analysis protocol: Across samples, some 62 TRBV and around 15 TRBJ segments were identified and used for gene usage analysis of CDR3 amino acid clonotypes. COPE and FqMerger were used to merge filtered high-quality paired reads into contigs. BLAST was used to align contigs to IMGT TRBV, TRBD and TRBJ reference genes, and CDR3 was defined according to IMGT. Highly expanded clones were defined as clonotypes with a frequency above 0.1%. Shannon entropy was used to measure repertoire diversity, and the Gini coefficient was used to measure V-J evenness. A clonotype found in more than one individual was treated as public. TCRdb reworked the public reads: Q25 trimming with fastp, MiXCR clone assembly, productive beta chains retained. Records with the same CDR3 protein are collapsed into one entry carrying the most frequent genes and DNA. The V and J calls follow TCRdb's processing rather than the paper's. For this sample the table gives over 300,000 distinct CDR3 sequences, of which around 15% were detected only once. The ten largest account for about 24% of the sample.

This specimen's time point label, per the study, means: newly diagnosed GD, antithyroid drugs for less than 3 months. For both TCR sequencing and RNA sequencing, RNA was extracted from PBMCs using TRIzol. The diagnosis of Graves' disease followed American Thyroid Association guidelines. Patients were recruited from an endocrinology department in Xi'an, China. Each patient gave around 9 milliliters of peripheral blood, collected in an EDTA anticoagulant tube. Ficoll Paque Plus density gradient separation was used to isolate PBMCs, and no additional T cell sorting was done. An Agilent 2100 Bioanalyzer and agarose gel were used to assess RNA quality, and a NanoDrop 2000 was used to measure RNA concentration.

The rearranged chain carries TRBV2 and TRBJ1-4; the central 12 bases match TRBD1. This sequence originates from a female donor with Graves disease. Source: peripheral blood mononuclear cells (PBMCs), taken at new diagnosis, from a patient treated with antithyroid drugs. The CDR3 protein: CASIPGQGASYEKLFF. The DNA is TGTGCCAGCATTCCGGGACAGGGGGCGAGTTACGAAAAACTGTTTTTT.